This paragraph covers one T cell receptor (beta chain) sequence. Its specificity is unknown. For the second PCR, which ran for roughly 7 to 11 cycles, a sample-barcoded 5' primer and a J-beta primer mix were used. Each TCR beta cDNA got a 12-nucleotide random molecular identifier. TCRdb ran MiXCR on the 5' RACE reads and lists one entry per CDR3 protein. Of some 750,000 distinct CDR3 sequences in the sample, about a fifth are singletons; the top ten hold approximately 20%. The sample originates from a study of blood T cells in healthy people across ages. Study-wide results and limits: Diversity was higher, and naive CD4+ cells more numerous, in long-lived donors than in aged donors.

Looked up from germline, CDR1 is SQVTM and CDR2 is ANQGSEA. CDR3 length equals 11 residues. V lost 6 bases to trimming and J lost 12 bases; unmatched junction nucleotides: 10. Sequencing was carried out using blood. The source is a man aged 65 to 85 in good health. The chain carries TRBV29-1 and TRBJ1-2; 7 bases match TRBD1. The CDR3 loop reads CSVSTGLLNTF. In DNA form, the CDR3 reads TGCAGCGTATCGACAGGGTTGTTGAACACCTTC.